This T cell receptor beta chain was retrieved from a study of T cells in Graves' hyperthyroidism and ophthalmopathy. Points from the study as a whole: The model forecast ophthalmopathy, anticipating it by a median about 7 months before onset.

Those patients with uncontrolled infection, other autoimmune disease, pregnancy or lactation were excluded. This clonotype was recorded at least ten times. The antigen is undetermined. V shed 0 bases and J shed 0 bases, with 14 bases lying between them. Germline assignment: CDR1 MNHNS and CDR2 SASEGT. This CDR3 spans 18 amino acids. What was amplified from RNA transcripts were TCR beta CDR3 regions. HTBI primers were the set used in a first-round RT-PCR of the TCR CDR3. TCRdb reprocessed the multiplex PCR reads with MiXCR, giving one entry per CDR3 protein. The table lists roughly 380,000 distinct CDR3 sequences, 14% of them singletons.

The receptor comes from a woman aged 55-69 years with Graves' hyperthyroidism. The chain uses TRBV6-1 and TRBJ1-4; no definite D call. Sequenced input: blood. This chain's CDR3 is CASSEAWVTTATNEKLFF. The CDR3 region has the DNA TGTGCCAGCAGTGAAGCGTGGGTCACAACTGCAACTAATGAAAAACTGTTTTTT.